This T cell receptor beta chain is drawn from a study of beta chain features in type 1 diabetes. Germline-derived CDR1 and CDR2 are SGDLS and YYNGEE. This CDR3 spans 14 amino acids. V lost 4 bases and J 3 bases, leaving 13 bases between the germline ends. Only a few counts were recorded for this clone. The authors reverse transcribed all of the isolated RNA, so sequencing captured expressed TCRB transcripts. Method: immunoSEQ multiplex PCR; TCRdb's copy keeps in-frame clones and lacks some. This table holds a few hundred thousand clones, around a quarter found once. The source is a man aged 25 to 45 in good health. The V and J genes are TRBV9 and TRBJ2-5; D ambiguous. Specimen: central memory CD4+ T cells from blood. CDR3 residues: CASSWSDGKETQYF. CDR3 bases: TGTGCCAGCAGCTGGTCAGACGGAAAAGAGACCCAGTACTTC.